This is a list of T cell receptor beta chains from one sample in a study of PD-1 blockade in classical Hodgkin lymphoma. The data were produced by immunoSEQ multiplex PCR, yet TCRdb's version contains in-frame clones alone and is incomplete. The sample has about 97,000 clones; approximately 83% are singletons. The sequencing here drew on peripheral blood mononuclear cells (PBMCs), taken at baseline. These receptors came from a human donor with classical Hodgkin lymphoma. The CDR3 runs from the conserved cysteine through the conserved F or W. A D gene is named only where the DNA matches it firmly. Clone size, where shown, is once, few, many, or a class for clones that have expanded.

CDR3: CASHIGTGDSYEQYF
DNA: TGTGCCAGCCATATCGGGACAGGTGACTCCTACGAGCAGTACTTC
V: TRBV6-5
length: 15
D: TRBD1
size: NA
J: TRBJ2-7

CDR3: CASSRGQGEKLFF
DNA: TGTGCCAGCAGTCGGGGACAAGGTGAAAAACTGTTTTTT
V: TRBV25-1
length: 13
D: NA
size: NA
J: TRBJ1-4

CDR3: CASSVGRGSYNEQFF
DNA: TGTGCCAGCAGCGTAGGTAGGGGGAGTTACAATGAGCAGTTCTTC
V: TRBV9
length: 15
D: NA
size: NA
J: TRBJ2-1

CDR3: CASSLYLGGLGGEKLFF
DNA: TGTGCCAGCAGCTTATATCTAGGTGGACTGGGAGGTGAAAAACTGTTTTTT
V: TRBV11-2
length: 17
D: NA
size: NA
J: TRBJ1-4

CDR3: CAISESLGRGEAFF
DNA: TGTGCCATCAGTGAGTCCTTAGGGCGCGGGGAAGCTTTCTTT
V: TRBV10-3
length: 14
D: NA
size: NA
J: TRBJ1-1

CDR3: CATSPRRGRDGYTF
DNA: TGTGCCACCAGCCCCCGAAGGGGTAGGGATGGCTACACCTTC
V: TRBV15
length: 14
D: NA
size: NA
J: TRBJ1-2

CDR3: CASSLAPGNSAGNTIYF
DNA: TGCGCCAGCAGCTTGGCGCCTGGCAACTCGGCTGGAAACACCATATATTTT
V: TRBV5-1
length: 17
D: NA
size: NA
J: TRBJ1-3

CDR3: CASGAGGSYNEQFF
DNA: TGTGCCAGCGGTGCGGGAGGCTCCTACAATGAGCAGTTCTTC
V: TRBV9
length: 14
D: TRBD2
size: few
J: TRBJ2-1

CDR3: CASSLVQGQETQYF
DNA: TGTGCCAGCAGCTTAGTACAGGGGCAAGAGACCCAGTACTTC
V: TRBV7-6
length: 14
D: TRBD1
size: NA
J: TRBJ2-5

CDR3: CASRPDRGFSYNEQFF
DNA: TGTGCCAGTAGACCCGACAGGGGTTTTTCCTACAATGAGCAGTTCTTC
V: TRBV19
length: 16
D: TRBD1
size: NA
J: TRBJ2-1

CDR3: CASSTGLVGGNEQFF
DNA: TGTGCCAGCAGTACCGGACTAGTGGGTGGCAATGAGCAGTTCTTC
V: TRBV6-6
length: 15
D: TRBD2
size: NA
J: TRBJ2-1

CDR3: CASSSGHPRDTQYF
DNA: TGTGCCAGCAGCTCGGGACACCCGAGGGATACGCAGTATTTT
V: TRBV27
length: 14
D: NA
size: once
J: TRBJ2-3

CDR3: CASSPPGNTQYF
DNA: TGCGCCAGCAGCCCGCCCGGAAATACGCAGTATTTT
V: TRBV5-1
length: 12
D: NA
size: NA
J: TRBJ2-3

CDR3: CASSPGTKASSDTQYF
DNA: TGTGCCAGCAGTCCCGGGACCAAGGCCAGCTCAGATACGCAGTATTTT
V: TRBV7-7
length: 16
D: NA
size: NA
J: TRBJ2-3

CDR3: CASNPGRGSYEQYF
DNA: TGTGCCTCTAATCCCGGGAGGGGCTCCTACGAGCAGTACTTC
V: TRBV10-3
length: 14
D: TRBD2
size: once
J: TRBJ2-7

CDR3: CASSRRRLGPDTQYF
DNA: TGTGCCAGCAGCCGCCGACGGCTCGGCCCAGATACGCAGTATTTT
V: TRBV7-2
length: 15
D: NA
size: NA
J: TRBJ2-3

CDR3: CASSPDRLGTEAFF
DNA: TGTGCCAGCAGCCCCGACAGGTTGGGGACTGAAGCTTTCTTT
V: TRBV16
length: 14
D: NA
size: NA
J: TRBJ1-1

CDR3: CASSFFGGLAFF
DNA: TGTGCCAGCAGTTTCTTCGGGGGATTGGCTTTCTTT
V: TRBV27
length: 12
D: NA
size: few
J: TRBJ1-1

CDR3: CASSIDGGEAFF
DNA: TGTGCCAGTAGTATAGATGGGGGAGAAGCTTTCTTT
V: TRBV19
length: 12
D: NA
size: NA
J: TRBJ1-1

CDR3: CASSPGPLFSGNTIYF
DNA: TGTGCCAGCTCACCTGGGCCTTTATTCTCTGGAAACACCATATATTTT
V: TRBV18
length: 16
D: NA
size: NA
J: TRBJ1-3

CDR3: CASKRGTLNTEAFF
DNA: TGTGCCAGCAAAAGGGGCACCCTGAACACTGAAGCTTTCTTT
V: TRBV25-1
length: 14
D: NA
size: once
J: TRBJ1-1

CDR3: CAISESGTSENTGELFF
DNA: TGTGCCATCAGTGAGTCGGGGACTAGCGAAAACACCGGGGAGCTGTTTTTT
V: TRBV10-3
length: 17
D: TRBD2
size: NA
J: TRBJ2-2

CDR3: CASSFRQGLQETQYF
DNA: TGTGCCAGCAGCTTTCGGCAGGGGCTCCAAGAGACCCAGTACTTC
V: TRBV6-6
length: 15
D: NA
size: NA
J: TRBJ2-5

CDR3: CASSYSFVGDEQYF
DNA: TGTGCCAGCAGTTACTCCTTTGTAGGCGACGAGCAGTACTTC
V: TRBV6-5
length: 14
D: NA
size: NA
J: TRBJ2-7

CDR3: CASRPGQKGYEQYF
DNA: TGTGCCAGCAGGCCGGGACAGAAAGGGTACGAGCAGTACTTC
V: TRBV28
length: 14
D: TRBD1
size: few
J: TRBJ2-7

CDR3: CASSLAGTEGNEQFF
DNA: TGTGCCAGCAGCTTAGCGGGGACAGAGGGTAATGAGCAGTTCTTC
V: TRBV7-6
length: 15
D: TRBD1
size: NA
J: TRBJ2-1

CDR3: CASSELARGGGYTF
DNA: TGTGCCAGCAGTGAGTTAGCCAGGGGAGGTGGCTACACCTTC
V: TRBV25-1
length: 14
D: NA
size: NA
J: TRBJ1-2

CDR3: CASTTTANTGELFF
DNA: TGCGCCAGCACCACCACAGCGAACACCGGGGAGCTGTTTTTT
V: TRBV10-2
length: 14
D: NA
size: NA
J: TRBJ2-2

CDR3: CASSVTGQGLLEQYF
DNA: TGTGCCAGTAGTGTAACGGGACAGGGCCTTCTCGAGCAGTACTTC
V: TRBV19
length: 15
D: TRBD1
size: once
J: TRBJ2-7

CDR3: CASSRPSDSNYEQYF
DNA: TGTGCCAGCTCCCGGCCCTCAGACAGCAACTACGAGCAGTACTTC
V: TRBV18
length: 15
D: NA
size: NA
J: TRBJ2-7

CDR3: CAWSVQGTAGNTIYF
DNA: TGTGCCTGGAGCGTACAGGGAACCGCTGGAAACACCATATATTTT
V: TRBV30
length: 15
D: NA
size: NA
J: TRBJ1-3

CDR3: CASSFLGEKLFF
DNA: TGTGCCAGCAGTTTTCTGGGTGAGAAACTGTTTTTT
V: TRBV27
length: 12
D: NA
size: NA
J: TRBJ1-4

CDR3: CASSVGFQREGEQYF
DNA: TGTGCCAGCAGCGTAGGGTTCCAGCGGGAAGGAGAGCAGTACTTC
V: TRBV9
length: 15
D: TRBD2
size: NA
J: TRBJ2-7

CDR3: CASSAPSATDTQYF
DNA: TGTGCCAGCAGCGCTCCCTCCGCCACAGATACGCAGTATTTT
V: TRBV9
length: 14
D: NA
size: NA
J: TRBJ2-3

CDR3: CASKVTGDYGYTF
DNA: TGTGCCAGCAAAGTTACAGGGGACTATGGCTACACCTTC
V: TRBV27
length: 13
D: TRBD1
size: NA
J: TRBJ1-2

CDR3: CASRPLAGATDTQYF
DNA: TGTGCCAGCAGGCCCTTAGCGGGAGCGACAGATACGCAGTATTTT
V: TRBV7-9
length: 15
D: TRBD2
size: NA
J: TRBJ2-3

CDR3: CASSPSGGSTDTQYF
DNA: TGTGCCAGCAGCCCTAGCGGGGGGAGCACAGATACGCAGTATTTT
V: TRBV6-5
length: 15
D: TRBD2
size: NA
J: TRBJ2-3

CDR3: CASSLTSGSVRGTQYF
DNA: TGCGCCAGCAGCTTGACTAGCGGGAGTGTCAGGGGTACGCAGTATTTT
V: TRBV5-1
length: 16
D: TRBD2
size: NA
J: TRBJ2-3

CDR3: CSVEFGRGQDEQFF
DNA: TGCAGCGTTGAATTTGGCAGGGGGCAGGATGAGCAGTTCTTC
V: TRBV29-1
length: 14
D: TRBD1
size: NA
J: TRBJ2-1

CDR3: CASSDPGTEAFF
DNA: TGTGCCAGCAGTGACCCCGGGACTGAAGCTTTCTTT
V: TRBV6-1
length: 12
D: NA
size: NA
J: TRBJ1-1

CDR3: CASSLEPGGSGELFF
DNA: TGTGCCAGCAGCTTAGAGCCGGGAGGGTCCGGGGAGCTGTTTTTT
V: TRBV7-8
length: 15
D: TRBD2
size: NA
J: TRBJ2-2

CDR3: CASSFHPVAGGDGYNEQFF
DNA: TGTGCCAGCAGCTTTCACCCAGTAGCGGGAGGGGATGGGTACAATGAGCAGTTCTTC
V: TRBV7-3
length: 19
D: TRBD2
size: once
J: TRBJ2-1

CDR3: CASSKRLASTYNEQFF
DNA: TGTGCCAGTAGTAAGAGACTAGCGTCGACCTACAATGAGCAGTTCTTC
V: TRBV19
length: 16
D: TRBD2
size: NA
J: TRBJ2-1

CDR3: CASRRQGTSSTQYF
DNA: TGTGCCAGCAGGCGCCAAGGGACTAGCTCTACGCAGTATTTT
V: TRBV6-5
length: 14
D: TRBD2
size: NA
J: TRBJ2-3

CDR3: CAIIPHETSGRPPNTGELFF
DNA: TGTGCCATCATCCCTCACGAGACTAGCGGCCGCCCACCGAACACCGGGGAGCTGTTTTTT
V: TRBV10-3
length: 20
D: TRBD2
size: NA
J: TRBJ2-2

CDR3: CASSSTGPLGEQFF
DNA: TGTGCCAGCAGTTCGACTGGACCTCTGGGTGAGCAGTTCTTC
V: TRBV7-2
length: 14
D: NA
size: NA
J: TRBJ2-1

CDR3: CASSPPWSASEQFF
DNA: TGTGCCAGCTCACCACCGTGGTCTGCGTCTGAGCAGTTCTTC
V: TRBV18
length: 14
D: NA
size: NA
J: TRBJ2-1

CDR3: CASSVFGDRVPGEQYF
DNA: TGTGCCAGCAGCGTATTTGGGGACAGGGTTCCGGGGGAGCAGTACTTC
V: TRBV9
length: 16
D: TRBD1
size: NA
J: TRBJ2-7

CDR3: CASSLGTGANTEAFF
DNA: TGCGCCAGCAGCTTGGGGACAGGTGCGAACACTGAAGCTTTCTTT
V: TRBV5-1
length: 15
D: TRBD1
size: NA
J: TRBJ1-1

CDR3: CASSLDRIRRNSNQPQHF
DNA: TGTGCCAGCAGCTTAGATAGGATTCGAAGGAATAGCAATCAGCCCCAGCATTTT
V: TRBV11-2
length: 18
D: NA
size: NA
J: TRBJ1-5

CDR3: CATSGTWDGYTF
DNA: TGTGCCACCAGCGGAACGTGGGATGGCTACACCTTC
V: TRBV15
length: 12
D: NA
size: NA
J: TRBJ1-2

CDR3: CASSPGFEQYF
DNA: TGTGCCAGCAGCCCCGGTTTCGAGCAGTACTTC
V: TRBV7-9
length: 11
D: NA
size: NA
J: TRBJ2-7

CDR3: CASRVNRDTYEQYF
DNA: TGTGCCAGCAGGGTCAACCGGGACACGTACGAGCAGTACTTC
V: TRBV6-5
length: 14
D: NA
size: NA
J: TRBJ2-7

CDR3: CASSSDRGSPLHF
DNA: TGTGCCAGCAGTTCCGACAGGGGTTCACCCCTCCACTTT
V: TRBV6-5
length: 13
D: TRBD1
size: NA
J: TRBJ1-6

CDR3: CATPRGEDPNYGYTF
DNA: TGTGCCACCCCAAGGGGGGAGGACCCTAACTATGGCTACACCTTC
V: TRBV10-3
length: 15
D: NA
size: NA
J: TRBJ1-2